This T cell receptor (beta chain) was identified during a study of cytomegalovirus exposure and HLA in healthy donors. Germline loops: CDR1 MDHEN, CDR2 SYDVKM. V lost 5 bases to trimming and J lost 3 bases; unmatched junction nucleotides: 4. This CDR3 is 14 amino acids long. The primer mix had 60 Vbeta and 13 Jbeta primers. Using immunoSEQ multiplex PCR, the repertoire was profiled, and TCRdb retains in-frame clones only, with some absent. The table records 210,000 or so clones, more than 75% of them present only once. V and J are TRBV28 and TRBJ1-5; 7 bases match TRBD1. This sequence originates from a human donor in good health. The sample consisted of PBMCs. The CDR3 DNA reads as TGTGCCAGCAGTACGAGGGGGCCCAATCAGCCCCAGCATTTT. Translating gives CASSTRGPNQPQHF.